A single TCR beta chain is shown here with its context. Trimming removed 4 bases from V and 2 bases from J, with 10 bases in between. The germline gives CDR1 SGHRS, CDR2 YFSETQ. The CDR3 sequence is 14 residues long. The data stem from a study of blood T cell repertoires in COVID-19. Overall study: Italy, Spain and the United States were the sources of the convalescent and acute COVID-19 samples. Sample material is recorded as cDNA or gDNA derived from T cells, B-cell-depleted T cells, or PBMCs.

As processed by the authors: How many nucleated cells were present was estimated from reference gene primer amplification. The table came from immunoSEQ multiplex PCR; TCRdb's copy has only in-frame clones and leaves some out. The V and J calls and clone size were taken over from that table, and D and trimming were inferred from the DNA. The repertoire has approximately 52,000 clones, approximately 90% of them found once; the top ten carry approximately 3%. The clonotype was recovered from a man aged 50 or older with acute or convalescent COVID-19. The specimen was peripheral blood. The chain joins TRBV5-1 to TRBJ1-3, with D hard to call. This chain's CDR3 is CASSESGTGNTIYF. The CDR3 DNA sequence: TGCGCCAGCAGCGAATCCGGGACTGGAAACACCATATATTTT.